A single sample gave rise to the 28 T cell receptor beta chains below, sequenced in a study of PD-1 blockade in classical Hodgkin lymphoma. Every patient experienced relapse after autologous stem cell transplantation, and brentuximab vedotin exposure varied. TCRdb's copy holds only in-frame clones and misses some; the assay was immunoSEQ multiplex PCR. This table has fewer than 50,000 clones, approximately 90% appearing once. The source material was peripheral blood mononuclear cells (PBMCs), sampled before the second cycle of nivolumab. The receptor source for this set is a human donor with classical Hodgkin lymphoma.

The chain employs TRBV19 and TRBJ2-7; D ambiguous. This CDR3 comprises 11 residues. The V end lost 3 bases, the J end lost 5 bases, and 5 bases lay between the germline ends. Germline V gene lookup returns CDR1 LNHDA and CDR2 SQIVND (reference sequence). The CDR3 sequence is CASSIEDEQYF. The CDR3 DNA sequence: TGTGCCAGTAGTATCGAGGACGAGCAGTACTTC. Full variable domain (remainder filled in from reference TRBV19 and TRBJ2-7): DGGITQSPKYLFRKEGQNVTLSCEQNLNHDAMYWYRQDPGQGLRLIYYSQIVNDFQKGDIAEGYSVSREKKESFPLTVTSAQKNPTAFYLCASSIEDEQYFGPGTRLTVT.

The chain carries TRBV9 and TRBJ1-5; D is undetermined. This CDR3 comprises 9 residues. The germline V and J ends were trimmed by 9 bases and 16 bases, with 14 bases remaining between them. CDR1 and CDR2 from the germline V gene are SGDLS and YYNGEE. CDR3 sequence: CAIHIPIHF. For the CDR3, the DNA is TGTGCCATCCACATACCTATCCATTTT.

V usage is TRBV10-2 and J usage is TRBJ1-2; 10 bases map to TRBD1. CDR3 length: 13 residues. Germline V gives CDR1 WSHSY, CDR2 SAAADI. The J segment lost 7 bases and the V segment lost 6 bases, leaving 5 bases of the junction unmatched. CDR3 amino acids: CASSPGTGAGYTF. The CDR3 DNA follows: TGCGCCAGCAGCCCCGGGACAGGGGCTGGCTACACCTTC.

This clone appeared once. CDR3 in amino acids: CASSPDLPGAYNEQFF. Here the CDR3 DNA reads TGCGCCAGCAGCCCAGACCTTCCAGGGGCCTACAATGAGCAGTTCTTC. The chain carries TRBV4-3 and TRBJ2-1, with D possibly TRBD1 on 6 matching bases. The V gene lost 4 bases and the J gene lost 2 bases, with 15 bases spanning the gap. This CDR3 spans 16 amino acids. Germline CDR1 and CDR2: LGHNA and YSLEER.

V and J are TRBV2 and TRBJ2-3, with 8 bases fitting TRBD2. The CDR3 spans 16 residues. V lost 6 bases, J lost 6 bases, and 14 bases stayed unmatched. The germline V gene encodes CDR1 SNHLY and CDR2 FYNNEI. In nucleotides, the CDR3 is TGTGCCAGCAGCGCCGTCGGCGGGGGGTCAAGGGATACGCAGTATTTT. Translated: CASSAVGGGSRDTQYF.

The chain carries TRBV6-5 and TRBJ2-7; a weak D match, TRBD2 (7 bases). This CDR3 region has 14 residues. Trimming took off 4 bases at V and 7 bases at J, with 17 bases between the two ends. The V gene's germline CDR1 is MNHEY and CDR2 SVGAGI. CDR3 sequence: CASSSFNREGEQYF. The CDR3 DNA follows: TGTGCCAGCAGTTCGTTTAACAGGGAGGGTGAGCAGTACTTC.

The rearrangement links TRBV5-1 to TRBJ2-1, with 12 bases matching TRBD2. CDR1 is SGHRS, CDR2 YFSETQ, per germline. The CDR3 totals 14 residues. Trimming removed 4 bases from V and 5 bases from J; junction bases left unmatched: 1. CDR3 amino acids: CASSRTSGNNEQFF. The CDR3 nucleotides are TGCGCCAGCAGCCGGACTAGCGGGAACAATGAGCAGTTCTTC.

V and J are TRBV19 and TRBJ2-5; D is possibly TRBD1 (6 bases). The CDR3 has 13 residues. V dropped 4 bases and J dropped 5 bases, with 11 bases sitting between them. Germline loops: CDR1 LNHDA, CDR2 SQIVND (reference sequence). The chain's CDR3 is CASSRGQGETQYF. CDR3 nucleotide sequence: TGTGCCAGTAGTAGAGGGCAGGGGGAGACCCAGTACTTC.

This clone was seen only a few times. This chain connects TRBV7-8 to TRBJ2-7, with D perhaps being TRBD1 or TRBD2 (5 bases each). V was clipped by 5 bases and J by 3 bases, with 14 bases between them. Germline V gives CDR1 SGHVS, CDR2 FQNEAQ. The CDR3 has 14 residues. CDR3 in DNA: TGTGCCAGCAGCCCCGGGGCAGGATTCTACGAGCAGTACTTC. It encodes CASSPGAGFYEQYF.

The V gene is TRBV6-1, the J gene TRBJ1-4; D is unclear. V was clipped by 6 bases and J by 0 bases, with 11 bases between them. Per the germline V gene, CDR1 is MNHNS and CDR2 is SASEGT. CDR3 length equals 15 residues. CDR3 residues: CASRREAATNEKLFF. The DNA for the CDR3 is TGTGCCAGCAGAAGAGAGGCAGCAACTAATGAAAAACTGTTTTTT.

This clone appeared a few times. The DNA for the CDR3 is TGCGCCAGCAGCCAAGAGGGGGCAGGCGGCTACACCTTC. Translation gives CASSQEGAGGYTF. The rearrangement uses TRBV4-1 and TRBJ1-2; TRBD1 is a possible D gene (6 bases). Germline CDR1 reads MGHRA; CDR2 reads YSYEKL. Trimming removed 0 bases at V and 8 bases at J, with 10 bases between. The CDR3 length is 13 residues.

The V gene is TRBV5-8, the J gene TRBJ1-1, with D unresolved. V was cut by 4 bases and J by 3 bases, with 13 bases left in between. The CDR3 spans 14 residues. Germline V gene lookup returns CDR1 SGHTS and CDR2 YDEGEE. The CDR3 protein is CASSPPGRYTEAFF. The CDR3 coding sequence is TGTGCCAGCAGCCCCCCCGGGAGATACACTGAAGCTTTCTTT.

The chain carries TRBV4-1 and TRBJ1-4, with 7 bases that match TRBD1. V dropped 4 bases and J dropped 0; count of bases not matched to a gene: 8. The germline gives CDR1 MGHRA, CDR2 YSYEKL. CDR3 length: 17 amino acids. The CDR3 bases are TGCGCCAGCAGCCCCCAAAGGACAGGAGCAACTAATGAAAAACTGTTTTTT. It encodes CASSPQRTGATNEKLFF.

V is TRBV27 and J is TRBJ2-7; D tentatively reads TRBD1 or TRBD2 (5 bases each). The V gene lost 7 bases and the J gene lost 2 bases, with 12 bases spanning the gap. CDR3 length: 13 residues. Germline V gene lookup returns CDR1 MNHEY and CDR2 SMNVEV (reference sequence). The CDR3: CASTGTLTYEQYF. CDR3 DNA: TGTGCCAGCACCGGGACGTTGACCTACGAGCAGTACTTC.

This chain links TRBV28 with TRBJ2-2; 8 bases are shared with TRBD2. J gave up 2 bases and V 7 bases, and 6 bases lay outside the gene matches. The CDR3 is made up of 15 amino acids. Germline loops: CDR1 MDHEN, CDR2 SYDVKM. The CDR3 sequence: CASKGIAGNTGELFF. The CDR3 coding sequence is TGTGCCAGCAAGGGAATAGCGGGAAACACCGGGGAGCTGTTTTTT.

CDR3 loop: CASSHLPGELFF. The CDR3 DNA is TGTGCCAGCAGCCACCTACCCGGGGAGCTGTTTTTT. The chain couples TRBV4-2 to TRBJ2-2; D remains ambiguous. This CDR3 contains 12 residues. The V end was cut by 3 bases, the J end by 6 bases, with 5 bases between. Looked up from germline, CDR1 is LGHNA and CDR2 is YNFKEQ.

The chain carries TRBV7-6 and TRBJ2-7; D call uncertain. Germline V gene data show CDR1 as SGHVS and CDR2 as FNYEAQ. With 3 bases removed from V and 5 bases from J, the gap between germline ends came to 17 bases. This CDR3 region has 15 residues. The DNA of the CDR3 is TGTGCCAGCAGCTTCTTACTAAACCCCCCTCACGAGCAGTACTTC. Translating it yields CASSFLLNPPHEQYF.

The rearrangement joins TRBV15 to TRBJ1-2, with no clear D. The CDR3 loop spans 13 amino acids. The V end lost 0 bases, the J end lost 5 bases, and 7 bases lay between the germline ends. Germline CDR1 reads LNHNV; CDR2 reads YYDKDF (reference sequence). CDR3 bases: TGTGCCACCAGCAGAGACAGAGGATATGGCTACACCTTC. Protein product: CATSRDRGYGYTF.

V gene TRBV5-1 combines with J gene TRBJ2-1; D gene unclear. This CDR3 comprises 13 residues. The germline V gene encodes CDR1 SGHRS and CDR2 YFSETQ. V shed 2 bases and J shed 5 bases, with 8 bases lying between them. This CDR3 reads CASSFGKDNEQFF. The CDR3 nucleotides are TGCGCCAGCAGCTTTGGGAAGGACAATGAGCAGTTCTTC.

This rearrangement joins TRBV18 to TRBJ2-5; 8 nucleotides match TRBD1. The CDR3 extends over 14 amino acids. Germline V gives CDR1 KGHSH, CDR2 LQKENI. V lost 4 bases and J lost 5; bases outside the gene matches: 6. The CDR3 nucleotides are TGTGCCAGCTCACAACAGGGGGGTGTGGAGACCCAGTACTTC. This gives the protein CASSQQGGVETQYF.

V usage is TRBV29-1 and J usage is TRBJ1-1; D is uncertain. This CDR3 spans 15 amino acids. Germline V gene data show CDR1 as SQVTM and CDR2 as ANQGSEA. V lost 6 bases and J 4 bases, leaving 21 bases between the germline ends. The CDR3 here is CSVHSPLTLGTEAFF. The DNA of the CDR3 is TGCAGCGTCCACAGTCCCCTGACCCTGGGCACTGAAGCTTTCTTT.

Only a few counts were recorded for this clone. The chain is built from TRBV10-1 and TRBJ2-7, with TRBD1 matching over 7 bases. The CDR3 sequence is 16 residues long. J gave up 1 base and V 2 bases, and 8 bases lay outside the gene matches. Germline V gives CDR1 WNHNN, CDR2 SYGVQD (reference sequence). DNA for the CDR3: TGCGCCAGCAGTGAGCCCTTGAACAGGGGATCCTACGAGCAGTACTTC. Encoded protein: CASSEPLNRGSYEQYF.

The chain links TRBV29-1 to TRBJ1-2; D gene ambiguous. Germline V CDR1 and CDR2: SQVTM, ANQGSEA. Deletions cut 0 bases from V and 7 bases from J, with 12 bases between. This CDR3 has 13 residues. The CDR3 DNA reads TGCAGCGTTGAAGATTTCGGGTTGGGTGGCTACACCTTC. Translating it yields CSVEDFGLGGYTF.

The CDR3 bases are TGTGCCAGCAGTTTGATAGCGGGAGGGGTTAATGAGCAGTTCTTC. Its translation is CASSLIAGGVNEQFF. The chain carries TRBV27 and TRBJ2-1, with 11 bases fitting TRBD2. Germline V gene sequence: CDR1 MNHEY, CDR2 SMNVEV (reference sequence). The CDR3 extends over 15 amino acids. The J segment lost 7 bases and the V segment lost 3 bases, leaving 5 bases of the junction unmatched.

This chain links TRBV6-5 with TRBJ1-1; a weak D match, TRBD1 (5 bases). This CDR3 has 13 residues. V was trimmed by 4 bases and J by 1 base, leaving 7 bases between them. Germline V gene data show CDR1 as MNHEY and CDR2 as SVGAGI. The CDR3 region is CASSWGENTEAFF. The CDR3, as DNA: TGTGCCAGCAGTTGGGGGGAGAACACTGAAGCTTTCTTT.

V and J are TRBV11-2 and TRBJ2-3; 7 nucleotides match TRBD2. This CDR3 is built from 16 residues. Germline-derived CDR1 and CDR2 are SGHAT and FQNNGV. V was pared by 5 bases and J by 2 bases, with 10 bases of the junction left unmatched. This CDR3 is CASSARLGGFTDTQYF. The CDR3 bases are TGTGCCAGCAGCGCCCGATTGGGGGGGTTCACAGATACGCAGTATTTT.

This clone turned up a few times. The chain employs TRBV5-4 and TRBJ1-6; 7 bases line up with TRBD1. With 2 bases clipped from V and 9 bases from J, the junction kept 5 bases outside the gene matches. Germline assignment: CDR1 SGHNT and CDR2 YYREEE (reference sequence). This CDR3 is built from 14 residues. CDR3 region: CASSLKGAGSPLHF. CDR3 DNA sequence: TGTGCCAGCAGCTTAAAGGGGGCAGGTTCACCCCTCCACTTT.

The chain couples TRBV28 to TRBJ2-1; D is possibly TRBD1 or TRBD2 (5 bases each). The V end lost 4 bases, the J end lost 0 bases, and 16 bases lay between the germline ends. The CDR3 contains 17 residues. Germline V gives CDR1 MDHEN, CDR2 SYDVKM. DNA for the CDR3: TGTGCCAGCAGTTCAACCGGGACGGCCGGCTCCTACAATGAGCAGTTCTTC. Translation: CASSSTGTAGSYNEQFF.